Listed below are T cell receptor beta chains from one sample, sequenced in a study of blood T cells in healthy people across ages. Using its own MiXCR run on the 5' RACE reads, TCRdb lists one record per CDR3 protein. The sample includes 870,000 or so distinct CDR3 sequences, around 28% seen only once; the top ten take approximately 15%. Sequencing was performed on blood. These receptors originate from a woman older than 75 in good health. Both conserved end residues are part of each CDR3. D genes are given only for firm matches. Size values are once, few and many counts, or a class for expanded clones, and some rows have none.

v_gene	j_gene	abundance	d_gene	CDR3nt	CDR3aa
TRBV20-1	TRBJ1-6	many	TRBD1	TGCAGTGCTACCCGGGACAGGGGGCGCGAATCACCCCTCCACTTT	CSATRDRGRESPLHF
TRBV28	TRBJ2-5	many	-	TGTGCCAGCAGTCAATCCTCCCAGGGGGGAGAGACCCAGTACTTC	CASSQSSQGGETQYF
TRBV10-3	TRBJ2-2	once	-	TGTGCCATCAGTGAGACCGGGGGAATCGGGGAGCTGTTTTTT	CAISETGGIGELFF
TRBV6-5	TRBJ2-7	many	TRBD2	TGTGCCAGCAGGGGCAGCGGGGGACTGGACGAGCAGTACTTC	CASRGSGGLDEQYF
TRBV3-1	TRBJ1-2	-	-	TGTGCCAGCAGCCAAGTGCGGGGCAGCTATGGCCACACCTTC	CASSQVRGSYGHTF
TRBV7-9	TRBJ1-5	-	-	TGTGCCAGCAGCCCGGGACTGGATAGCAATCAGCCCCAGCATTTT	CASSPGLDSNQPQHF
TRBV12-3/TRBV12-4	TRBJ2-3	many	-	TGCGCCAGCAGCTTAGCGGCCCGCACAGATACGCAGTATTTT	CASSLAARTDTQYF
TRBV7-2	TRBJ2-7	many	TRBD1	TGTGCCAGCCGGTCACAGGGGTTACACGAGCAGTACTTC	CASRSQGLHEQYF
TRBV5-1	TRBJ2-6	many	-	TGCGCCAGCAGCTTGGCCTACGGAACTGGGGCCAACGTCCTGACTTTC	CASSLAYGTGANVLTF
TRBV28	TRBJ2-6	-	-	TGTGCCAGCACGTCCCCGGGGGCCAACGTCCTGATTTTC	CASTSPGANVLIF
TRBV6-5	TRBJ1-5	few	-	TGTGCCAGCGCCCAGCGAGGGGGCAATCAGCCCCAGCATTTT	CASAQRGGNQPQHF
TRBV12-3/TRBV12-4	TRBJ2-1	many	TRBD2	TGTGCCAGCAGTCTCCGCCAACTAGCGGGGGGAGGGAATGAGCAGTTCTTC	CASSLRQLAGGGNEQFF
TRBV5-1	TRBJ2-1	many	TRBD2	TGCGCCAGCAGCTTGTGGACTAGCGGGGGGGAGCAGTTCTTC	CASSLWTSGGEQFF
TRBV12-3/TRBV12-4	TRBJ2-3	-	TRBD1	TGTGCCAGCAGTCTCAGGGGGCTGAAGACAGATACGCAGTATTTT	CASSLRGLKTDTQYF
TRBV7-6	TRBJ2-7	many	TRBD1	TGTGCCAGCAGCTTATCTACGGCTCAGGGGGCGACCCGAGTCTACGAGCAGTACTTC	CASSLSTAQGATRVYEQYF
TRBV6-2/TRBV6-3	TRBJ2-3	-	TRBD2	TGTGCCAGCAGGTCCAGCGGGGGGGTCGCAGATACGCAGTATTTT	CASRSSGGVADTQYF
TRBV6-5	TRBJ1-1	few	-	TGTGCCAGCAGTTACTCTTTCGACAGATTGAACACTGAAGCTTTCTTT	CASSYSFDRLNTEAFF
TRBV5-5	TRBJ2-5	-	-	TGTGCCAGCAGCTCCCCCGCCCGGGGGGAGACCCAGTACTTC	CASSSPARGETQYF
TRBV20-1	TRBJ2-2	-	-	TGCAGTGCTGAACACAGGGCCAACACCGGGGAGCTGTTTTTT	CSAEHRANTGELFF
TRBV20-1	TRBJ2-7	many	-	TGCAGTGCTAGAGATAATCGCCAGACCTACGAGCAGTACTTC	CSARDNRQTYEQYF
TRBV29-1	TRBJ2-5	many	-	TGCAGCGTTGAAGTCGTACTCACAGGGAAGTTTACCCAGTACTTC	CSVEVVLTGKFTQYF
TRBV5-1	TRBJ2-4	-	-	TGCGCCAGCAGCTGGGACGCGATGGTGGAAGAGCAGTACTTC	CASSWDAMVEEQYF
TRBV5-1	TRBJ2-1	many	-	TGCGCCAGCAGCCCCAACCAGGTAAATGAGCAGTTCTTC	CASSPNQVNEQFF
TRBV5-6	TRBJ2-5	-	TRBD2	TGTGCCAGCAGCTTGGTAGCGGGGCGCCTCTACAATGAGCAGTACTTC	CASSLVAGRLYNEQYF
TRBV12-3/TRBV12-4	TRBJ2-7	many	TRBD1	TGTGCCAGCACCCTCCGGACAGGGGTAAACTACGAGCAGTACTTC	CASTLRTGVNYEQYF
TRBV6-2/TRBV6-3	TRBJ1-5	-	-	TGTGCCAGCAGTTCACGATGGAATCAGCCCCAGCATTTT	CASSSRWNQPQHF
TRBV7-9	TRBJ2-5	many	TRBD1	TGTGCCAGCAGCAAAGCAACCCACAGGGGAGAGACCCAGTACTTC	CASSKATHRGETQYF
TRBV2	TRBJ2-7	-	-	TGTGCCAGCAGGTTGACAGGCCACGAGCAGTACTTC	CASRLTGHEQYF
TRBV4-2	TRBJ2-5	-	TRBD1	TGTGCCAGCAGCCTACAGGGGGCTGGGAATGAGCAGTACTTC	CASSLQGAGNEQYF
TRBV7-2	TRBJ1-2	-	-	TGTGCCAGCTCAAGGGGGGGGACTGCGGGCTACACCTTC	CASSRGGTAGYTF
TRBV4-2	TRBJ2-3	many	TRBD2	TGTGCCAGCAGTTTTCCCGGGACTAGCGGGCCAGATACGCAGTATTTT	CASSFPGTSGPDTQYF
TRBV19	TRBJ2-7	few	TRBD1	TGTGCCAGTAGTTCCCGGGACAGAAGCGCCTACGAGCAGTACTTC	CASSSRDRSAYEQYF
TRBV7-6	TRBJ2-5	once	TRBD1	TGTGCCAGCAGCTTAGGCTCGGGACAGGGGGTACGGTATTACGGCTACGGGACCCAGTACTTC	CASSLGSGQGVRYYGYGTQYF
TRBV7-9	TRBJ2-7	many	TRBD2	TGTGCCAGCAGCTCCGGGGGGAACCACGAGCAGTACTTC	CASSSGGNHEQYF
TRBV18	TRBJ1-5	-	-	TGTGCCAGCTCACCACGATCCGGCCAGCCCCAGCATTTT	CASSPRSGQPQHF
TRBV20-1	TRBJ1-6	-	-	TGCAGTGCTAGAGGTGGAAGCTCCTATAATTCACTCCTCCACTTT	CSARGGSSYNSLLHF
TRBV7-2	TRBJ2-1	-	TRBD2	TGTGCCAGCAGCTGCCGCCTAGCGGGGAATGAGCAGTTCTTT	CASSCRLAGNEQFF
TRBV20-1	TRBJ1-6	-	-	TGCAGTGCTAGAGCCCGTGATCGGGGGGCCTATAATTCACCCCTCCACTTT	CSARARDRGAYNSPLHF
TRBV7-2	TRBJ2-3	many	-	TGTGCCAGCAGCCGTCGGGGGGCCGATCCGCAGTATTTT	CASSRRGADPQYF
TRBV20-1	TRBJ2-1	-	-	TGCAGTGTCGTGGAGACCAGCTCCTACAATGAGCAGTTCTTC	CSVVETSSYNEQFF
TRBV6-5	TRBJ1-2	many	-	TGTGCCAGCAGTTATGGGGGAAACGACTATGGCTACACCTTC	CASSYGGNDYGYTF
TRBV27	TRBJ2-6	many	-	TGTGCCAGCCGCACATTTATCTCTGGGGCCAACGTCCTGACTTTC	CASRTFISGANVLTF
TRBV7-2	TRBJ2-1	many	TRBD2	TGTGCCAGCAGCCCTACTAGCGGTTCCTACAATGAGCAGTTCTTC	CASSPTSGSYNEQFF
TRBV6-4	TRBJ1-1	-	-	TGTGCCAGCAGTGCTACAGGGTCGAACACTGAAGCTTTCTTT	CASSATGSNTEAFF
TRBV27	TRBJ1-2	-	-	TGTGCCAGCAGTTTAGTCCCTTCGCTCTATGGCTACACCTTC	CASSLVPSLYGYTF
TRBV12-3/TRBV12-4	TRBJ2-1	hyperexpanded	-	TGTGCCAGCAGTTTATTAGGGGTGCAGTTCTTC	CASSLLGVQFF
TRBV20-1	TRBJ2-4	many	-	TGCAGTGCTAGTAGTTCGGCAGCATTGTCTAGGGACATTCAGTACTTC	CSASSSAALSRDIQYF
TRBV5-6	TRBJ2-2	few	TRBD1	TGTGCCAGCAGCCGCCCAGGGGGCACCGGGGAGCTGTTTTTT	CASSRPGGTGELFF
TRBV4-1	TRBJ2-1	many	TRBD1	TGCGCCAGCAGCCAAGGGGACAGCGAATACAATGAGCAGTTCTTC	CASSQGDSEYNEQFF
TRBV7-9	TRBJ1-5	-	-	TGTGCCAGCAGCTTAGGTGAAGCCGGCAATCAGCCCCAGCATTTT	CASSLGEAGNQPQHF
TRBV7-9	TRBJ2-1	many	-	TGTGCCAGCAGCTCCGACTTTCTCTACAATGAGCAGTTCTTC	CASSSDFLYNEQFF
TRBV7-2	TRBJ2-5	few	-	TGTGCCAGCAACTTCTGGGGGGAAGGGACCCAGTACTTC	CASNFWGEGTQYF
TRBV18	TRBJ1-2	-	TRBD1	TGTGCCAGCTCACCGACACCTGGGACAGGTTCTAACTATGGCTACACCTTC	CASSPTPGTGSNYGYTF
TRBV7-2	TRBJ2-1	many	TRBD2	TGTGCCAGCAGCTTAGTGGCGGGGGGCCGTAGGGAGCAGTTCTTC	CASSLVAGGRREQFF
TRBV12-3/TRBV12-4	TRBJ2-5	-	-	TGTGCCAGCAGCTCATTCAGGGGAGGTGAGGAGTACTTC	CASSSFRGGEEYF